This T cell receptor (beta chain) emerged from a study of T cell changes during pregnancy in multiple sclerosis. Germline CDR1 and CDR2: MNHEY and SVGAGI. V was pared by 0 bases and J by 4 bases, with 2 bases of the junction left unmatched. The CDR3 sequence is 14 residues long. TCRdb's table, derived via immunoSEQ multiplex PCR, lists solely in-frame clones and lacks some. The repertoire consists of 85,000 to 110,000 clones, with roughly 92% occurring once and the leading ten covering 0.9% to 0.95%. This TCR derives from a female donor with multiple sclerosis, enrolled in a pregnancy study. The rearrangement links TRBV6-5 to TRBJ1-2, with 7 bases identical to TRBD1. Specimen: peripheral blood, collected after pregnancy. CDR3 sequence reads: CASSYSYRGYGYTF. DNA for the CDR3: TGTGCCAGCAGTTACTCGTACAGGGGCTATGGCTACACCTTC.